One sample yielded the 25 T cell receptor beta chains listed below, sequenced in a study of technical replicates of blood from a handful of donors. Measured with immunoSEQ multiplex PCR; TCRdb has only the in-frame clones, and not every one. The data show 50,000 to 70,000 clones, around 89% seen once. Sequences were obtained from PBMCs. All receptors come from a human donor in good health. Some clones in this sample may be carry-over from other donors' samples.

This chain links TRBV4-2 with TRBJ1-1; D is uncertain. This CDR3 comprises 15 residues. V was clipped by 0 bases and J by 0 bases, with 8 bases between them. Germline V gene sequence: CDR1 LGHNA, CDR2 YNFKEQ. CDR3 sequence reads: CASSQENIMNTEAFF. DNA for the CDR3: TGTGCCAGCAGCCAAGAAAATATAATGAACACTGAAGCTTTCTTT.

This clone has a handful of counts. V is TRBV19 and J is TRBJ1-3, with TRBD1 as a possible D gene (6 bases). V dropped 9 bases and J dropped 0 bases, with 12 bases sitting between them. The CDR3 sequence is 14 residues long. Per the germline V gene, CDR1 is LNHDA and CDR2 is SQIVND (reference sequence). CDR3 nucleotide sequence: TGTGCCAGCAAGGACAGCCACTCTGGAAACACCATATATTTT. Its translation is CASKDSHSGNTIYF.

In its sample, this clone was seen many times. This sequence joins TRBV4-3 and TRBJ1-2; 8 nucleotides agree with TRBD1. J was trimmed by 10 bases and V by 0 bases; bases with no gene match: 13. Germline V gene lookup returns CDR1 LGHNA and CDR2 YSLEER. This CDR3 is 16 amino acids long. The CDR3 bases are TGCGCCAGCAGCCAAGATCTATTTGACAGGGGCCGCGACTACACCTTC. Amino acid sequence: CASSQDLFDRGRDYTF.

The chain recombines TRBV6-5 with TRBJ2-7; the match to TRBD2 covers 7 bases. Germline lookup yields CDR1 MNHEY and CDR2 SVGAGI. Losses at the gene ends were 0 bases for V and 2 bases for J; bases not matched to a gene: 4. The CDR3 covers 15 residues. The CDR3, as DNA: TGTGCCAGCAGTTACTCGGGCGGGACTACCTACGAGCAGTACTTC. Translated: CASSYSGGTTYEQYF.

This clone was counted a single time. The chain couples TRBV5-4 to TRBJ1-4, with D tentatively TRBD1 (5 bases). Per the germline V gene, CDR1 is SGHNT and CDR2 is YYREEE (reference sequence). Trimming shortened V by 2 bases and J by 6 bases, and 20 bases separated the two germline ends. The CDR3 extends over 17 amino acids. The CDR3 nucleotides are TGTGCCAGCAGCTTCGCCACCACCGGCAGGGCATATGAAAAACTGTTTTTT. Residues: CASSFATTGRAYEKLFF. The full variable domain, its missing parts supplied by reference TRBV5-4 and TRBJ1-4, is ETGVTQSPTHLIKTRGQQVTLRCSSQSGHNTVSWYQQALGQGPQFIFQYYREEENGRGNFPPRFSGLQFPNYSSELNVNALELDDSALYLCASSFATTGRAYEKLFFGSGTQLSVL.

The chain couples TRBV7-2 to TRBJ2-7; 7 bases are a match to TRBD2. Losses at the gene ends were 7 bases for V and 2 bases for J; bases not matched to a gene: 8. This CDR3 is 14 amino acids long. CDR1 SGHTA and CDR2 FQGNSA come from the germline V gene. CDR3 bases: TGTGCCAGCACCTGGGAGGGCTCGGCCTACGAGCAGTACTTC. It specifies CASTWEGSAYEQYF.

The chain is built from TRBV5-1 and TRBJ2-3; a weak D match, TRBD1 (6 bases). The CDR3 is 16 residues long. Germline lookup yields CDR1 SGHRS and CDR2 YFSETQ. Between the trimmed V and J ends, which lost 3 bases and 1 base, there was a span of 15 bases. The CDR3 loop reads CASSSEGGHRTDTQYF. The CDR3 DNA follows: TGCGCCAGCAGCTCTGAAGGGGGACATCGCACAGATACGCAGTATTTT.

The chain links TRBV10-2 to TRBJ2-1; 8 nucleotides agree with TRBD2. The CDR3 spans 13 residues. Germline trimming cut 5 bases from V and 7 bases from J; bases unmatched to any gene: 4. CDR1 is WSHSY and CDR2 is SAAADI in the germline V gene. The CDR3 DNA sequence: TGCGCCAGCAGTCCGGGGGGGTCAAATGAGCAGTTCTTC. Its translation: CASSPGGSNEQFF.

V and J are TRBV19 and TRBJ2-5, with 12 positions matching TRBD2. J lost 5 bases, V lost 4 bases, and 2 bases had no gene match. The CDR3 loop spans 14 amino acids. Germline-derived CDR1 and CDR2 are LNHDA and SQIVND (reference sequence). The CDR3 protein is CASSTSGGAETQYF. CDR3 nucleotides: TGTGCCAGTAGTACTAGCGGGGGGGCGGAGACCCAGTACTTC.

This clone has only a few counts. The chain combines TRBV5-5 with TRBJ1-2; D is undetermined. Trimming took off 0 bases at V and 4 bases at J, with 7 bases between the two ends. From germline, CDR1 is SGHKS and CDR2 YYEKEE (reference sequence). This CDR3 spans 13 amino acids. The chain's CDR3 is CASSLGLGYGYTF. For the CDR3, the DNA is TGTGCCAGCAGCTTGGGCCTAGGCTATGGCTACACCTTC.

The J gene is TRBJ1-1, the V gene TRBV10-3; D is undetermined. Per the germline V gene, CDR1 is ENHRY and CDR2 is SYGVKD. The CDR3 extends over 13 amino acids. Trimming left V 3 bases short and J 1 base short, with 6 bases between. This CDR3 is CAISEIENTEAFF. The DNA for the CDR3 is TGTGCCATCAGTGAAATAGAGAACACTGAAGCTTTCTTT.

The rearrangement uses TRBV6-1 and TRBJ2-3, with 7 nucleotides matching TRBD1. This CDR3 spans 13 amino acids. J was trimmed by 5 bases and V by 4 bases; bases with no gene match: 3. Germline V CDR1 and CDR2: MNHNS, SASEGT. The CDR3 spells CASSGDSIDTQYF. DNA for the CDR3: TGTGCCAGCAGTGGGGACAGTATAGATACGCAGTATTTT.

The chain combines TRBV6-5 with TRBJ1-1; 9 bases line up with TRBD1. The J segment lost 4 bases and the V segment lost 4 bases, leaving 1 base of the junction unmatched. The CDR3 contains 13 residues. From germline, CDR1 is MNHEY and CDR2 SVGAGI. In DNA, the CDR3 is TGTGCCAGCAGTTCGACAGGGGGCACTGAAGCTTTCTTT. Residues: CASSSTGGTEAFF.

The rearrangement links TRBV2 to TRBJ1-1, with 8 bases fitting TRBD1. Germline trimming cut 6 bases from V and 6 bases from J; bases unmatched to any gene: 9. Germline loops: CDR1 SNHLY, CDR2 FYNNEI. This CDR3 region has 14 residues. This chain's CDR3 is CASRDRGNGPEAFF. The CDR3, as DNA: TGTGCCAGCAGAGACAGGGGAAATGGTCCTGAAGCTTTCTTT.

The rearrangement uses TRBV5-1 and TRBJ1-3; tentative D call: TRBD1 (5 bases). The ends were cut back, 0 bases at V and 2 bases at J, with 6 bases in the middle. The CDR3 sequence is 14 residues long. Germline V lookup: CDR1 SGHRS, CDR2 YFSETQ. The CDR3 reads CASSLEGTGNTIYF. DNA of the CDR3: TGCGCCAGCAGCTTGGAGGGGACTGGAAACACCATATATTTT.

The chain joins TRBV11-2 to TRBJ1-1; D unclear. This CDR3 has 11 amino acids. Looked up from germline, CDR1 is SGHAT and CDR2 is FQNNGV. V lost 1 base, J lost 8 bases, and 5 bases lay in between. The CDR3 bases are TGTGCCAGCAGCTTAGGGCAAGAAGCTTTCTTT. This encodes CASSLGQEAFF.

The chain is built from TRBV5-1 and TRBJ1-2; maybe TRBD1 (6 bases). Germline V gives CDR1 SGHRS, CDR2 YFSETQ. The V end lost 1 base, the J end lost 8 bases, and 9 bases lay between the germline ends. The CDR3 is 12 residues long. CDR3 loop: CASSLSGQGYTF. The CDR3 region has the DNA TGCGCCAGCAGCTTGTCAGGACAGGGCTACACCTTC.

The chain recombines TRBV4-1 with TRBJ2-3; D might be TRBD2 (6 bases). CDR3 length equals 22 residues. V lost 1 base to trimming and J lost 3 bases, with 32 bases between them. Germline lookup yields CDR1 MGHRA and CDR2 YSYEKL. The CDR3 nucleotides read TGCGCCAGCAGCCAAGGAGATAGCGGAGCAAACGCGCGGACCCGAAGGACAGATACGCAGTATTTT. This gives the protein CASSQGDSGANARTRRTDTQYF.

This clone has a single count. This sequence joins TRBV7-9 and TRBJ1-6; the match to TRBD1 covers 8 bases. Trimming removed 4 bases from V and 11 bases from J; junction bases left unmatched: 10. CDR3 length: 15 amino acids. Germline CDR1 and CDR2: SEHNR and FQNEAQ (reference sequence). The CDR3 protein is CASSSGQGQDPPLHF. The CDR3 coding sequence is TGTGCCAGCAGCTCAGGACAGGGACAGGATCCACCCCTCCACTTT.

The chain joins TRBV2 to TRBJ2-3, with 7 bases lining up with TRBD1. Unmatched junction bases numbered 6, after V lost 5 bases and J lost 1 base. The CDR3 is 15 amino acids. Germline lookup yields CDR1 SNHLY and CDR2 FYNNEI. The CDR3 protein is CASSPRDSRTDTQYF. DNA for the CDR3: TGTGCCAGCAGTCCACGGGACAGTCGCACAGATACGCAGTATTTT.

J is TRBJ2-1 and V is TRBV6-1; D is perhaps TRBD2 (5 bases). The CDR3 extends over 15 amino acids. The ends were cut back, 6 bases at V and 0 bases at J, with 12 bases in the middle. The germline V gene has CDR1 MNHNS and CDR2 SASEGT. This CDR3 reads CASRRAGSSYNEQFF. In nucleotides, the CDR3 is TGTGCCAGCAGGCGCGCGGGTAGCTCCTACAATGAGCAGTTCTTC.

The V and J genes are TRBV4-1 and TRBJ2-7; 9 bases fit TRBD1. Trimming removed 2 bases from V and 3 bases from J; junction bases left unmatched: 5. Germline V gene sequence: CDR1 MGHRA, CDR2 YSYEKL. This CDR3 comprises 15 residues. This chain's CDR3 is CASSQRDRAFYEQYF. In DNA form, the CDR3 reads TGCGCCAGCAGCCAACGGGACAGGGCCTTCTACGAGCAGTACTTC.

The CDR3 DNA reads as TGTGCCATATACTCGGGACTAGCGGGGGGAGGCAATGAGCAGTTCTTC. Amino acids: CAIYSGLAGGGNEQFF. The rearrangement joins TRBV10-3 to TRBJ2-1; TRBD2 agrees at 15 bases. V was pared by 9 bases and J by 6 bases, with 9 bases of the junction left unmatched. CDR3 size: 16 residues. CDR1 and CDR2 (germline): ENHRY, SYGVKD.

The rearrangement uses TRBV19 and TRBJ2-5; 9 bases map to TRBD1. Trimming removed 5 bases from V and 4 bases from J; junction bases left unmatched: 5. Germline V gene lookup returns CDR1 LNHDA and CDR2 SQIVND (reference sequence). CDR3 length equals 14 residues. The CDR3 loop is CASSSGTGTETQYF. The CDR3 DNA reads as TGTGCCAGTAGTTCCGGGACAGGGACAGAGACCCAGTACTTC.

Here the CDR3 reads CASSTDRGSTDTQYF. CDR3 in DNA: TGTGCCAGCAGCACCGACAGGGGGAGCACAGATACGCAGTATTTT. V gene TRBV9 combines with J gene TRBJ2-3; TRBD1 matches 9 bases. Germline V gene sequence: CDR1 SGDLS, CDR2 YYNGEE. This CDR3 spans 15 amino acids. The V gene end was trimmed by 4 bases and the J gene end by 0 bases; junction bases not matched to a gene: 3. Variable domain in full (rest from reference TRBV9 and TRBJ2-3): DSGVTQTPKHLITATGQRVTLRCSPRSGDLSVYWYQQSLDQGLQFLIQYYNGEERAKGNILERFSAQQFPDLHSELNLSSLELGDSALYFCASSTDRGSTDTQYFGPGTRLTVL.